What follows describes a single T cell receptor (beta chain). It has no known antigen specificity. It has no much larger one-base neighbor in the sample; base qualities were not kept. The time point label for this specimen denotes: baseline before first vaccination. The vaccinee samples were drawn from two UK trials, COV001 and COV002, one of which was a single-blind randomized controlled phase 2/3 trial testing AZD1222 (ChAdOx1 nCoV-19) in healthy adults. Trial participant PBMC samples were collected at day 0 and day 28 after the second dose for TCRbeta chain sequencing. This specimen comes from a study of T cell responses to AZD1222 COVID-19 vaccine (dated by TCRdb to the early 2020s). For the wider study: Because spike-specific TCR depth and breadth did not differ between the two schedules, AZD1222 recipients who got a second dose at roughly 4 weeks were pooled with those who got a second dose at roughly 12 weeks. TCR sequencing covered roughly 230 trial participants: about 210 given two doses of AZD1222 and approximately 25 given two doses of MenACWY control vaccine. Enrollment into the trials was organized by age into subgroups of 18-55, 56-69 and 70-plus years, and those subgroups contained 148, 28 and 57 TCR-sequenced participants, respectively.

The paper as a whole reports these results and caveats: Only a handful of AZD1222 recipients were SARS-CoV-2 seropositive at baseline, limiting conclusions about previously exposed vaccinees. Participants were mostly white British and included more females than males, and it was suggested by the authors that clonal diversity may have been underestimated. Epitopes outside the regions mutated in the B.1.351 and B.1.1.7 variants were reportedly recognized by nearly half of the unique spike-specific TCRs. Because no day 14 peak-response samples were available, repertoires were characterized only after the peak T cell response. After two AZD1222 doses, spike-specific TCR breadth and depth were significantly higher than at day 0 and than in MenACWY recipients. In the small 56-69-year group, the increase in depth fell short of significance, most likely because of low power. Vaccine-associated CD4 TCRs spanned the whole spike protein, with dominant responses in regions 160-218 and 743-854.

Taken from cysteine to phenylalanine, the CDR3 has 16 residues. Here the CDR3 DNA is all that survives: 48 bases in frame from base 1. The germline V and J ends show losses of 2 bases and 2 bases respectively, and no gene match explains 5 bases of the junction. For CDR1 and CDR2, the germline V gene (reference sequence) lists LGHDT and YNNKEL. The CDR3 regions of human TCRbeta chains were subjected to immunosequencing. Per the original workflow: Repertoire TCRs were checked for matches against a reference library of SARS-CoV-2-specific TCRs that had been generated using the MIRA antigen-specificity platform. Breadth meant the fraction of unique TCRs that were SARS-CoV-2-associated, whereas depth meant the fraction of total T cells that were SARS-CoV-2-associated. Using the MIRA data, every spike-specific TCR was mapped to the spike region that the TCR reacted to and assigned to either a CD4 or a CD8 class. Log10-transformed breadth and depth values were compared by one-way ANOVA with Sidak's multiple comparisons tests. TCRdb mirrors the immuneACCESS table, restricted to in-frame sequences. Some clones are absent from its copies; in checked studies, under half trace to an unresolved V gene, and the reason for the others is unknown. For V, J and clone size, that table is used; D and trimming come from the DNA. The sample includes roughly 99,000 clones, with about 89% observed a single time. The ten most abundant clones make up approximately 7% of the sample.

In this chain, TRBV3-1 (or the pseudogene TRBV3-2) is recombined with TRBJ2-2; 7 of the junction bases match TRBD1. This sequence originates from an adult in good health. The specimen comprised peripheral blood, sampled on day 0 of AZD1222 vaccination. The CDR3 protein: CASSQYRDRNTGELFF. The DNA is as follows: TGTGCCAGCAGCCAATACCGGGACAGAAACACCGGGGAGCTGTTTTTT.